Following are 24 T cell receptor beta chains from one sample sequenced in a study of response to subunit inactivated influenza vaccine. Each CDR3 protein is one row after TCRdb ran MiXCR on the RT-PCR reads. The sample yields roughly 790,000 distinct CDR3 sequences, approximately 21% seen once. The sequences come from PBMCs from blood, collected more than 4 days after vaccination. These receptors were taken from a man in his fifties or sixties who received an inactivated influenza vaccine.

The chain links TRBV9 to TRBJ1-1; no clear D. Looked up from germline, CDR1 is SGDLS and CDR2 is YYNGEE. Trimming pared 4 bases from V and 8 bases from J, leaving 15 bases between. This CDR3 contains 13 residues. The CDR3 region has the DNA TGTGCCAGCAGCACCGCCCATGGTGCGGAAGCTTTCTTT. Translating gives CASSTAHGAEAFF.

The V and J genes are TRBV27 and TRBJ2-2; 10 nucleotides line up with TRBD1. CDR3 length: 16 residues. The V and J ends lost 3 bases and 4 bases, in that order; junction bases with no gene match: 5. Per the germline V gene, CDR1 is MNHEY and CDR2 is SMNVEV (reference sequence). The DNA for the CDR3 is TGTGCCAGCAGTTTTGTGGGACAGGGGATCACCGGGGAGCTGTTTTTT. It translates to CASSFVGQGITGELFF.

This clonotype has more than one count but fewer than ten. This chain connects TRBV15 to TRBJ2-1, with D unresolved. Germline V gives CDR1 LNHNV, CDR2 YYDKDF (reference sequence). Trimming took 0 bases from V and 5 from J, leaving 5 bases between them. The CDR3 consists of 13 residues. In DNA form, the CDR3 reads TGTGCCACCAGCAGAGAGGTTGACAATGAGCAGTTCTTC. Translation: CATSREVDNEQFF.

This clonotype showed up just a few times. The CDR3 loop is CASSPHQNTEAFF. Here the CDR3 DNA reads TGTGCCAGCTCACCACACCAGAACACTGAAGCTTTCTTT. The chain recombines TRBV18 with TRBJ1-1, with D unresolved. Germline CDR1 is KGHSH and CDR2 is LQKENI. The V end lost 1 base, the J end lost 1 base, and 4 bases lay between the germline ends. The CDR3 length is 13 residues. The full variable domain, completed using reference TRBV18 and TRBJ1-1, is NAGVMQNPRHLVRRRGQEARLRCSPMKGHSHVYWYRQLPEEGLKFMVYLQKENIIDESGMPKERFSAEFPKEGPSILRIQQVVRGDSAAYFCASSPHQNTEAFFGQGTRLTVV.

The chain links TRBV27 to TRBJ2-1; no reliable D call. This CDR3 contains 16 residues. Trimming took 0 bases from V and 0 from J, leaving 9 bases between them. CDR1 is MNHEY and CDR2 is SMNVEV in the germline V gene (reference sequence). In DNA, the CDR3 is TGTGCCAGCAGTTTATCGCCAACCCCCTCCTACAATGAGCAGTTCTTC. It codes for CASSLSPTPSYNEQFF.

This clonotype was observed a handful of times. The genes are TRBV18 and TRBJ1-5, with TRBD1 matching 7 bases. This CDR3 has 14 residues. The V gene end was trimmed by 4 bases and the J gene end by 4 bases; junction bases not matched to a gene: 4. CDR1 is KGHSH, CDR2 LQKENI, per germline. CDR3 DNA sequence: TGTGCCAGCTCACGACAGGGCCAGAATCAGCCCCAGCATTTT. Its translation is CASSRQGQNQPQHF.

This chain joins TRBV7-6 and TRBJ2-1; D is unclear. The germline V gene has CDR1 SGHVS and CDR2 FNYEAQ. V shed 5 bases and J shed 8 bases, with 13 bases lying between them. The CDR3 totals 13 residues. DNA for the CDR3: TGTGCCAGCAGCCCCCCGGGTCTCTATGAGCAGTTCTTC. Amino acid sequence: CASSPPGLYEQFF. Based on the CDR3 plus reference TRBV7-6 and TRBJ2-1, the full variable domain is GAGVSQSPRYKVTKRGQDVALRCDPISGHVSLYWYRQALGQGPEFLTYFNYEAQQDKSGLPNDRFSAERPEGSISTLTIQRTEQRDSAMYRCASSPPGLYEQFFGPGTRLTVL.

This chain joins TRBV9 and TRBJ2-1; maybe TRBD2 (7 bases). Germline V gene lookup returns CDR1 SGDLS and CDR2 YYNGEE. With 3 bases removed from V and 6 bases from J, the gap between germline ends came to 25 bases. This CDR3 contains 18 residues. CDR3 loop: CASSARPIGGRFGNEQFF. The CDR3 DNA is TGTGCCAGCAGCGCGAGGCCCATCGGGGGGCGGTTTGGCAATGAGCAGTTCTTC.

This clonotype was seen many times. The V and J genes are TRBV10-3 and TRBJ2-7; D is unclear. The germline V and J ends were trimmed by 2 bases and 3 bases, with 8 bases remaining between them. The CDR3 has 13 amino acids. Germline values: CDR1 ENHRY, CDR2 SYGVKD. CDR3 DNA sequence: TGTGCCATCAGTGAGCGGCAGAACTACGAGCAGTACTTC. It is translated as CAISERQNYEQYF.

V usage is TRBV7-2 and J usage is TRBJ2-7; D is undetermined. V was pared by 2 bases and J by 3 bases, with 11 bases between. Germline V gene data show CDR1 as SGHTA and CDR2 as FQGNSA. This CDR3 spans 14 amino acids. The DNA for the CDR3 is TGTGCCAGCAGCTTATCGGAAGGGTTCTACGAGCAGTACTTC. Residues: CASSLSEGFYEQYF.

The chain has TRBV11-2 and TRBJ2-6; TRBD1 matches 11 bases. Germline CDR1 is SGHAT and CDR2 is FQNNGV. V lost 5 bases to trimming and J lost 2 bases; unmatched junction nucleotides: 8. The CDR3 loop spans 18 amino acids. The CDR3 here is CASSLLWTGGAGANVLTF. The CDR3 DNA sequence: TGTGCCAGCAGCCTACTATGGACAGGGGGCGCTGGGGCCAACGTCCTGACTTTC. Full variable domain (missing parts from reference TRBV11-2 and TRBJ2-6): EAGVAQSPRYKIIEKRQSVAFWCNPISGHATLYWYQQILGQGPKLLIQFQNNGVVDDSQLPKDRFSAERLKGVDSTLKIQPAKLEDSAVYLCASSLLWTGGAGANVLTFGAGSRLTVL.

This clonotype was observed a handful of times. The chain's CDR3 is CASSYSVAGVGELFF. In nucleotides, the CDR3 is TGTGCCAGCAGTTACTCGGTAGCGGGAGTGGGGGAGCTGTTTTTT. This chain links TRBV6-5 with TRBJ2-2, with TRBD2 matching 9 bases. This CDR3 is 15 amino acids long. After removal of 0 bases from V and 8 bases from J, the junction contained 4 bases not matched to a gene. The germline CDR1 and CDR2 sequences are MNHEY and SVGAGI.

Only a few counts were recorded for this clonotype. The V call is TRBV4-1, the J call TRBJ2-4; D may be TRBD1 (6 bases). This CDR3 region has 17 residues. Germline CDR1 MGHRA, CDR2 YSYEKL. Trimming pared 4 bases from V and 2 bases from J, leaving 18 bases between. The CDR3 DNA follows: TGCGCCAGCAGCCTTCTCGTCTCAACAGGGACCAAAAACATTCAGTACTTC. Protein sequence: CASSLLVSTGTKNIQYF.

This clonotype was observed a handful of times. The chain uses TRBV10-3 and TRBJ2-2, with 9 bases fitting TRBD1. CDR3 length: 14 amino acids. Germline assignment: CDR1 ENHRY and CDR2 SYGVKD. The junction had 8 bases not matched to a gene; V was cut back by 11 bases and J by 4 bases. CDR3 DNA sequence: TGTGCCGTCGCCCGGGACAGGGTCACCGGGGAGCTGTTTTTT. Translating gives CAVARDRVTGELFF.

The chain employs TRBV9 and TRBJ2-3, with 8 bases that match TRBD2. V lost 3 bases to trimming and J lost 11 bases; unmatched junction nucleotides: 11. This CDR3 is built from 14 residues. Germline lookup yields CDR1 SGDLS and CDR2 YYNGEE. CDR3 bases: TGTGCCAGCAGCGCCACCGGGACTAGGAGTCGGCAGTATTTT. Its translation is CASSATGTRSRQYF.

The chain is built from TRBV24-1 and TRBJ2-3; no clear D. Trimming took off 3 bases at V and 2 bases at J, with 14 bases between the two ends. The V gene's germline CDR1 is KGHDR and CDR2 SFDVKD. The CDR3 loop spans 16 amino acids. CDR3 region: CATSDRLDVFTDTQYF. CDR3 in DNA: TGTGCCACCAGTGATCGTCTGGACGTTTTCACAGATACGCAGTATTTT.

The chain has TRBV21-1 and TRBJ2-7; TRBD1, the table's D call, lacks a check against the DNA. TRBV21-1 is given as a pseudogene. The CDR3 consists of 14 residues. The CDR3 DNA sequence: TGTGCCAGCATCTCAGACAGACACCACTACGAGCAGTACTTC. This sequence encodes CASISDRHHYEQYF.

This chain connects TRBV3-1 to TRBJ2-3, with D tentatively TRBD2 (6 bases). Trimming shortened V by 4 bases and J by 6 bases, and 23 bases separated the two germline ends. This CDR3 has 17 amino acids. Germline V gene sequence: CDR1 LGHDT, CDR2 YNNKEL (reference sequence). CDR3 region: CASSPLLGSGQGDTQYF. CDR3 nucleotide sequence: TGTGCCAGCAGCCCTCTCCTAGGTAGCGGCCAAGGGGATACGCAGTATTTT.

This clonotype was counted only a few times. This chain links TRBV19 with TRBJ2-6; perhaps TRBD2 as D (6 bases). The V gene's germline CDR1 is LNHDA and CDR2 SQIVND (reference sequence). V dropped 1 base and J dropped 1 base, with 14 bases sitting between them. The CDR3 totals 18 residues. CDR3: CASSIGWRGKSGANVLTF. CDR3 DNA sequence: TGTGCCAGTAGTATAGGTTGGCGGGGAAAATCTGGGGCCAACGTCCTGACTTTC.

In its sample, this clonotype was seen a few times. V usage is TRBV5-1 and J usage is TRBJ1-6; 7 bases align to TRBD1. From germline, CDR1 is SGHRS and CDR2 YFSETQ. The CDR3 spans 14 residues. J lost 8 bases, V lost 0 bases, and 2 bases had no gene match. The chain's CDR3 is CASSLDRGYSPLHF. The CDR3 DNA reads TGCGCCAGCAGCTTGGACAGGGGTTATTCACCCCTCCACTTT.

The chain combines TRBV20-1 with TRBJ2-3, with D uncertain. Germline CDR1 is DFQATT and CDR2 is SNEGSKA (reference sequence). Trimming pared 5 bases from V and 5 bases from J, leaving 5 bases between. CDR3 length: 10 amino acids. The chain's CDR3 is CSAFRDTQYF. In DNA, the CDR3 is TGCAGTGCTTTTAGAGATACGCAGTATTTT.

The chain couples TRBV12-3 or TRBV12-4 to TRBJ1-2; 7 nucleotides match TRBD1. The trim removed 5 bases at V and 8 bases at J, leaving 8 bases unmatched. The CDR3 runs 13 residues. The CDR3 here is CASSRQGQWGYTF. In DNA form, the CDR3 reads TGTGCCAGCAGTCGACAGGGTCAGTGGGGCTACACCTTC.

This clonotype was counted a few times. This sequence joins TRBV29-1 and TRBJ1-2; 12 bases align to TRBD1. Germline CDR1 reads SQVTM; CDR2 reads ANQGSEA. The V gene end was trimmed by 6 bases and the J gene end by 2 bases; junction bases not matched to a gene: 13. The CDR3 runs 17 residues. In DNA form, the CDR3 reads TGCAGCGTCCTCAGGCGGGACAGGGGGCTTAGCAACTATGGCTACACCTTC. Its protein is CSVLRRDRGLSNYGYTF.

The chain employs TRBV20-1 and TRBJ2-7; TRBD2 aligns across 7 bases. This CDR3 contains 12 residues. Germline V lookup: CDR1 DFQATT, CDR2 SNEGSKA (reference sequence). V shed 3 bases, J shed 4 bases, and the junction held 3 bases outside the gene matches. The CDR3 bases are TGCAGTGCTAGTTCTAGCGGTTACGAGCAGTACTTC. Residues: CSASSSGYEQYF.